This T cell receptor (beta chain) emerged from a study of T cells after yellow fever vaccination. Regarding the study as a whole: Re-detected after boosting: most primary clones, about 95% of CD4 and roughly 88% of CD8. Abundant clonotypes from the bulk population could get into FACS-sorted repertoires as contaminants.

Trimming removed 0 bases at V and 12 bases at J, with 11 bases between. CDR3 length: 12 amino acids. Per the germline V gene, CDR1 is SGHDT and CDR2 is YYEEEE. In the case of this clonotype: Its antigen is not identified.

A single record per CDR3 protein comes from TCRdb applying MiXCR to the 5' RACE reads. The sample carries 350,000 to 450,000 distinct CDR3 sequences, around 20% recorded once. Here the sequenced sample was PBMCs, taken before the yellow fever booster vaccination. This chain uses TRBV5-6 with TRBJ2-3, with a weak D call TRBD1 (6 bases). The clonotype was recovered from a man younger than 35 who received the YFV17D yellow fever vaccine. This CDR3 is CASSLGQGIQYF. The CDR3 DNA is TGTGCCAGCAGCTTGGGGCAGGGGATTCAGTATTTT.